The 18 T cell receptor beta chains below all came from one sample that was sequenced in a study of T cell clonality in common variable immunodeficiency. Study-level findings and limits: Common variable immunodeficiency TCR beta sequences reportedly had fewer deletions and N-nucleotide insertions.

Produced via immunoSEQ multiplex PCR; TCRdb's table is partial and in-frame only. Observed in the sample are about 34,000 clones, none of them singletons. Their cognate antigens are unknown. The sequenced sample was peripheral blood mononuclear cells. The origin of the receptors is a human donor with common variable immunodeficiency.

This clone has a handful of counts. The read is 3 residues too short to cover the CDR3 end, so that end is filled in from the germline J gene. This chain uses TRBV19 with TRBJ2-7; D is perhaps TRBD1 (5 bases). Trimming left V 4 bases short and J 2 bases short, with 9 bases between. This CDR3 is built from 13 residues. Germline V gene data show CDR1 as LNHDA and CDR2 as SQIVND (reference sequence). The CDR3 is CASSNGAPYEQYF. The DNA read from the CDR3 is TGTGCCAGTAGTAATGGGGCACCCTACGAG.

This clone was seen at least ten times. The read terminates 3 residues ahead of where the CDR3 ends, so the germline J gene completes it. The V and J genes are TRBV5-1 and TRBJ2-3; D is ambiguous. Per the germline V gene, CDR1 is SGHRS and CDR2 is YFSETQ. This CDR3 comprises 16 residues. Deletions cut 3 bases from V and 6 bases from J, with 20 bases between. The DNA read from the CDR3 is TGCGCCAGCAGCTCGTCGACGACGGGTTTTGGGGATACG. The encoded protein is CASSSSTTGFGDT. Given in full, the CDR3 is CASSSSTTGFGDTQYF. Supplemented by reference TRBV5-1 and TRBJ2-3, the full variable domain reads KAGVTQTPRYLIKTRGQQVTLSCSPISGHRSVSWYQQTPGQGLQFLFEYFSETQRNKGNFPGRFSGRQFSNSRSEMNVSTLELGDSALYLCASSSSTTGFGDTQYFGPGTRLTVL.

This clone rates as medium-sized (0.01 to 0.1%). The read comes to an end 3 residues before the CDR3 does, leaving the germline J gene to fill in the end. The chain has TRBV30 and TRBJ2-3; a possible D gene is TRBD1 (5 bases). This CDR3 is built from 14 residues. V was trimmed by 0 bases and J by 4 bases, leaving 11 bases between them. Germline CDR1 reads GTSNPN; CDR2 reads SVGIG (reference sequence). The CDR3 protein is CAWSVLGRADTQYF. CDR3 DNA, as far as it was read: TGTGCCTGGAGTGTACTGGGCAGGGCAGATACG.

A note on this clone: The read ends 3 residues early relative to the CDR3; the germline J gene fills the gap. V gene TRBV27 combines with J gene TRBJ2-7; D may be TRBD1 (6 bases). Germline CDR1 is MNHEY and CDR2 is SMNVEV (reference sequence). The V gene lost 8 bases and the J gene lost 2 bases, with 13 bases spanning the gap. This CDR3 has 13 residues. CDR3 residues: CASRDRFPYEQYF. CDR3 DNA, as far as it was read: TGTGCCAGCCGTGACAGGTTTCCCTACGAG.

This clone was counted a few times. The sequenced part of the CDR3 DNA is TGTGCCAGCTTACCCCCCGGGACTAGCGGGATCAATGAG. Its translation: CASLPPGTSGINE. The full CDR3 is CASLPPGTSGINEQFF. J is TRBJ2-1 and V is TRBV18; TRBD2 matches 13 bases. The read gets to within 3 residues of the CDR3 end, and the germline J gene fills in the rest. Germline V CDR1 and CDR2: KGHSH, LQKENI. The V and J ends lost 7 bases and 6 bases, in that order; junction bases with no gene match: 9. CDR3 length: 16 amino acids.

The sample holds a few counts of this clone. The sequenced CDR3 bases are TGTGCCAGCACCCAGGACAGGTTCACAGATACG. The encoded protein is CASTQDRFTDT. The entire CDR3 reads CASTQDRFTDTQYF. The rearrangement joins TRBV6-2 or TRBV6-3 to TRBJ2-3; 7 positions match TRBD1. Sequencing ends 3 residues short of the CDR3 end; the germline J gene provides the rest. The trim removed 7 bases at V and 2 bases at J, leaving 6 bases unmatched. Germline CDR1 is MNHEY and CDR2 is SVGEGT. The CDR3 runs to 14 residues.

This clone came up a few times. The CDR3 extends 3 residues past the end of the read, so its final part is completed from the germline J gene. The rearrangement links TRBV7-9 to TRBJ1-1, with 7 bases identical to TRBD1. J was trimmed by 5 bases and V by 5 bases; bases with no gene match: 8. The CDR3 contains 14 residues. The germline gives CDR1 SEHNR, CDR2 FQNEAQ (reference sequence). The CDR3 DNA, read in part, is TGTGCCAGCAGCCCTGACAGGGTATTGACTGAA. It specifies CASSPDRVLTE. The CDR3 in full is CASSPDRVLTEAFF.

A remark on this clone: Read data end 3 residues before the CDR3 end; the end is taken from the germline J gene. The chain uses TRBV7-3 and TRBJ2-3; 9 bases line up with TRBD2. The V gene's germline CDR1 is SGHTA and CDR2 FQGTGA. The CDR3 has 17 amino acids. The ends lost 8 bases at V and 2 bases at J; junction bases unmatched: 14. CDR3 amino acids: CASRAWASGAPTDTQYF. CDR3 DNA (partial): TGTGCCAGCCGAGCTTGGGCTAGCGGGGCCCCCACAGATACG.

This clone appeared many times. The read halts 3 residues ahead of the CDR3 end, with the missing end drawn from the germline J gene. V gene TRBV2 combines with J gene TRBJ1-2, with D possibly being TRBD1 (6 bases). The CDR3 is made up of 12 amino acids. CDR1 and CDR2 (germline): SNHLY, FYNNEI. V gave up 8 bases and J gave up 4 bases, with 11 bases separating them. The CDR3 reads CASGGGGYGYTF. Partial CDR3 DNA: TGTGCCAGCGGGGGGGGCGGCTATGGC.

In its sample, this clone was seen many times. The observed sequence ends 3 residues before the CDR3 terminus, with the missing tail filled in from the germline J gene. The rearrangement uses TRBV7-9 and TRBJ1-2; 8 bases line up with TRBD1. The germline V gene encodes CDR1 SEHNR and CDR2 FQNEAQ (reference sequence). Trimming at V came to 6 bases and at J to 4 bases, leaving 10 bases not matched to a gene. The length of the CDR3 is 15 residues. CDR3 DNA (partial): TGTGCCAGCAGTCTTCAGGGGGACAGGACCTATGGC. This encodes CASSLQGDRTYG. The CDR3 in full is CASSLQGDRTYGYTF.

With regard to this clone: The CDR3 end lies 3 residues beyond the end of the read and is filled in from the germline J gene. J is TRBJ1-5 and V is TRBV30, with 9 bases identical to TRBD1. Germline V gene lookup returns CDR1 GTSNPN and CDR2 SVGIG (reference sequence). Trimming removed 3 bases from V and 3 bases from J; junction bases left unmatched: 6. The CDR3 totals 15 residues. The CDR3 sequence is CAWRGQGGLNQPQHF. CDR3 DNA, as far as it was read: TGTGCCTGGAGGGGACAGGGAGGTCTCAATCAGCCC.

This clone was detected many times. Read data end 3 residues before the CDR3 end; the end is taken from the germline J gene. The rearrangement uses TRBV5-1 and TRBJ1-2; 7 positions match TRBD1. CDR3 size: 14 residues. The V gene end was trimmed by 4 bases and the J gene end by 0 bases; junction bases not matched to a gene: 3. CDR1 and CDR2 (germline): SGHRS, YFSETQ. The CDR3 loop reads CASSTQGTNYGYTF. CDR3 DNA, as far as it was read: TGCGCCAGCAGCACACAGGGGACTAACTATGGC.

The table lists this clone with many counts. The read terminates 3 residues ahead of where the CDR3 ends, so the germline J gene completes it. The chain uses TRBV9 and TRBJ2-7; 7 bases are a match to TRBD2. Per the germline V gene, CDR1 is SGDLS and CDR2 is YYNGEE. The CDR3 spans 15 residues. J lost 4 bases, V lost 3 bases, and 10 bases had no gene match. The CDR3 spells CASSEGGGVLYEQYF. CDR3 bases read: TGTGCCAGCAGCGAGGGCGGGGGAGTCCTTTACGAG.

This clone was counted only a few times. The part of the CDR3 DNA that was read is TGCGCCAGCAGCTTGGGGACAGGGGGGTCCTACGAG. Amino acids: CASSLGTGGSYE. The complete CDR3 sequence is CASSLGTGGSYEQYF. The rearrangement links TRBV5-1 to TRBJ2-7, with TRBD1 identical over 10 bases. The sequenced fragment ends 3 residues before the CDR3 boundary, so the rest is inferred from the germline J gene. Germline V gene sequence: CDR1 SGHRS, CDR2 YFSETQ. The CDR3 is 15 residues long. J gave up 1 base and V 0 bases, and 1 base lay outside the gene matches.

The table lists this clone with many counts. The sequenced CDR3 bases are TGCGCCAGCAGCGGTCGGACAGGGATAGAGCAGCCC. This sequence encodes CASSGRTGIEQP. The CDR3 reads in full as CASSGRTGIEQPQHF. The V call is TRBV5-1, the J call TRBJ1-5; 8 positions match TRBD1. The read halts 3 residues ahead of the CDR3 end, with the missing end drawn from the germline J gene. J was trimmed by 7 bases and V by 4 bases; bases with no gene match: 10. This CDR3 has 15 residues. Germline CDR1 SGHRS, CDR2 YFSETQ.

This clone occurred many times. From the germline J gene comes the end of the CDR3, since the read stops 3 residues before it. V gene TRBV7-3 combines with J gene TRBJ2-7; 9 positions agree with TRBD1. Trimming at V came to 5 bases and at J to 5 bases, leaving 13 bases not matched to a gene. The CDR3 totals 16 residues. Germline values: CDR1 SGHTA, CDR2 FQGTGA. The sequenced CDR3 bases are TGTGCCAGCAGCCCAGGAAGACAGGGGGTATCTGACGAG. It translates to CASSPGRQGVSDE. The entire CDR3 reads CASSPGRQGVSDEQYF.

Comments on this clone: The read ends 3 residues shy of where the CDR3 ends; the end is completed using the germline J gene. The chain has TRBV5-1 and TRBJ2-7, with TRBD2 identical over 13 bases. This CDR3 spans 15 amino acids. Germline CDR1 is SGHRS and CDR2 is YFSETQ. The J segment lost 2 bases and the V segment lost 2 bases, leaving 1 base of the junction unmatched. Incomplete CDR3 DNA: TGCGCCAGCAGCTTAGGACTAGCGGGAGCCTACGAG. Amino acid sequence: CASSLGLAGAYE. The CDR3 as a whole reads CASSLGLAGAYEQYF.

The table lists this clone with many counts. Read coverage stops 3 residues before the CDR3 terminus; the germline J gene supplies the remainder. This rearrangement joins TRBV7-9 to TRBJ1-2, with D uncertain. Per the germline V gene, CDR1 is SEHNR and CDR2 is FQNEAQ (reference sequence). The CDR3 runs 14 residues. Deletions cut 5 bases from V and 7 bases from J, with 17 bases between. The CDR3 here is CASSPSSQVSGYTF. The covered CDR3 bases are TGTGCCAGCAGCCCCAGCTCCCAGGTTTCTGGC.